Listed here are 18 T cell receptor beta chains from one sample, sequenced in a study of cytomegalovirus exposure and HLA in healthy donors. 60 Vbeta and 13 Jbeta primers were used in PCR. Assay: immunoSEQ multiplex PCR; the TCRdb copy retains only in-frame clones and omits some. Here the sample spans about 140,000 clones, around 85% being singletons. Sequencing was done on a sample of PBMCs. The source is a female donor in good health and CMV-seronegative.

This chain joins TRBV18 and TRBJ2-7, with D perhaps matching TRBD1 (5 bases). CDR1 and CDR2 from the germline V gene are KGHSH and LQKENI. The ends were cut back, 2 bases at V and 3 bases at J, with 8 bases in the middle. This CDR3 comprises 13 residues. The CDR3 coding sequence is TGTGCCAGCTCACCAAGGGGAAACTACGAGCAGTACTTC. Residues: CASSPRGNYEQYF.

The CDR3 loop reads CASSLGTGEDGYTF. CDR3 nucleotide sequence: TGTGCCAGCAGCTTAGGAACAGGGGAGGATGGCTACACCTTC. V usage is TRBV7-9 and J usage is TRBJ1-2; 7 bases line up with TRBD1. CDR3 length: 14 residues. The V gene's germline CDR1 is SEHNR and CDR2 FQNEAQ (reference sequence). V shed 1 base and J 6 bases; nucleotides not matched to a gene: 5.

This clone was seen only a few times. This rearrangement joins TRBV27 to TRBJ2-7, with TRBD1 identical over 7 bases. The CDR3 contains 13 residues. Germline assignment: CDR1 MNHEY and CDR2 SMNVEV (reference sequence). V lost 3 bases to trimming and J lost 5 bases; unmatched junction nucleotides: 4. CDR3 in amino acids: CASSFDRANEQYF. The CDR3 DNA reads TGTGCCAGCAGTTTCGACAGGGCCAACGAGCAGTACTTC.

The V and J genes are TRBV19 and TRBJ2-1; 15 bases fit TRBD2. Germline V gene data show CDR1 as LNHDA and CDR2 as SQIVND (reference sequence). V lost 8 bases, J lost 7 bases, and 6 bases stayed unmatched. The CDR3 is 15 residues long. The CDR3 nucleotides are TGTGCCAGTGCGGGACTAGCGGGAGGAAAGAATGAGCAGTTCTTC. Its translation: CASAGLAGGKNEQFF. The full variable domain, with the rest looked up from reference TRBV19 and TRBJ2-1, is DGGITQSPKYLFRKEGQNVTLSCEQNLNHDAMYWYRQDPGQGLRLIYYSQIVNDFQKGDIAEGYSVSREKKESFPLTVTSAQKNPTAFYLCASAGLAGGKNEQFFGPGTRLTVL.

The chain joins TRBV27 to TRBJ2-2, with 10 bases that match TRBD1. The J segment lost 6 bases and the V segment lost 2 bases, leaving 6 bases of the junction unmatched. Per germline, CDR1 MNHEY and CDR2 SMNVEV (reference sequence). There are 16 residues in the CDR3. The CDR3 is CASSLPPGTGAGELFF. The CDR3 nucleotides are TGTGCCAGCAGTTTACCGCCCGGGACAGGGGCCGGGGAGCTGTTTTTT.

The rearrangement joins TRBV6-5 to TRBJ1-1; D unclear. This CDR3 is 13 amino acids long. Germline assignment: CDR1 MNHEY and CDR2 SVGAGI. The V end was cut by 2 bases, the J end by 11 bases, with 15 bases between. This chain's CDR3 is CASSYEGGLEAFF. The DNA of the CDR3 is TGTGCCAGCAGTTACGAGGGCGGGTTAGAGGCTTTCTTT.

This chain joins TRBV30 and TRBJ1-2; the D gene is possibly TRBD1 (6 bases). This CDR3 has 13 residues. From germline, CDR1 is GTSNPN and CDR2 SVGIG (reference sequence). Trimming cost V 4 bases and J 3 bases, with 12 bases left between them. Here the CDR3 reads CAWNTQGYYGYTF. Written as DNA, the CDR3 is TGTGCCTGGAACACCCAGGGGTACTATGGCTACACCTTC.

J is TRBJ1-1 and V is TRBV18, with 7 nucleotides matching TRBD1. The CDR3 runs 16 residues. Germline V lookup: CDR1 KGHSH, CDR2 LQKENI. V shed 3 bases and J 0 bases; nucleotides not matched to a gene: 7. The CDR3 protein is CASSPTGARMNTEAFF. The CDR3 region has the DNA TGTGCCAGCTCACCTACAGGGGCAAGGATGAACACTGAAGCTTTCTTT.

CDR3 sequence (DNA): TGCGCCAGCAGCAAGGACAGCAGCTCCTACAATGAGCAGTTCTTC. Residues: CASSKDSSSYNEQFF. J is TRBJ2-1 and V is TRBV5-1, with a weak D call TRBD1 (6 bases). CDR1 is SGHRS, CDR2 YFSETQ, per germline. The CDR3 totals 15 residues. Trimming cost V 4 bases and J 0 bases, with 11 bases left between them.

The chain employs TRBV27 and TRBJ2-7, with D possibly TRBD1 on 6 matching bases. This CDR3 spans 16 amino acids. Germline loops: CDR1 MNHEY, CDR2 SMNVEV (reference sequence). Trimming cost V 2 bases and J 3 bases, with 17 bases left between them. The CDR3 DNA is TGTGCCAGCAGTTTAGGGACACCGGCTGGAGGCTACGAGCAGTACTTC. Translated: CASSLGTPAGGYEQYF.

The gene calls are TRBV29-1 and TRBJ2-1; 9 nucleotides line up with TRBD2. V was clipped by 6 bases and J by 4 bases; unmatched bases: 7. The length of the CDR3 is 14 residues. Germline V gene lookup returns CDR1 SQVTM and CDR2 ANQGSEA. The CDR3 reads CSVGRLAEYNEQFF. CDR3 in DNA: TGCAGCGTAGGGAGACTAGCGGAATACAATGAGCAGTTCTTC.

The rearrangement joins TRBV6-5 to TRBJ2-1; 14 bases are a match to TRBD2. After removal of 4 bases from V and 8 bases from J, the junction contained 7 bases not matched to a gene. Germline V gene data show CDR1 as MNHEY and CDR2 as SVGAGI. The CDR3 sequence is 16 residues long. CDR3 coding DNA: TGTGCCAGCAGTTTCCAACCGGGACTAGCGGGAGATGAGCAGTTCTTC. Protein product: CASSFQPGLAGDEQFF.

The genes are TRBV29-1 and TRBJ2-1, with 7 bases aligning to TRBD1. Germline V gene lookup returns CDR1 SQVTM and CDR2 ANQGSEA. The CDR3 has 13 amino acids. The V and J ends lost 5 bases and 4 bases, in that order; junction bases with no gene match: 5. The CDR3 region has the DNA TGCAGCGTTCAGGGGGAAAAGTACAATGAGCAGTTCTTC. It specifies CSVQGEKYNEQFF.

The V call is TRBV6-1, the J call TRBJ2-2, with 10 bases that match TRBD2. Per the germline V gene, CDR1 is MNHNS and CDR2 is SASEGT. The V gene end was trimmed by 3 bases and the J gene end by 0 bases; junction bases not matched to a gene: 7. The CDR3 covers 18 residues. CDR3 residues: CASSDLPGLATNTGELFF. In DNA form, the CDR3 reads TGTGCCAGCAGTGACTTACCGGGACTAGCGACGAACACCGGGGAGCTGTTTTTT.

The genes are TRBV10-3 and TRBJ2-5; 8 nucleotides match TRBD2. Germline CDR1 and CDR2: ENHRY and SYGVKD. The CDR3 runs 16 residues. The junction had 11 bases not matched to a gene; V was cut back by 6 bases and J by 2 bases. This chain's CDR3 is CAISAALAGLQETQYF. CDR3 in DNA: TGTGCCATCAGCGCCGCGTTAGCGGGACTACAAGAGACCCAGTACTTC.

The rearrangement joins TRBV2 to TRBJ1-2; TRBD1 might be the D (5 bases). Germline V gene data show CDR1 as SNHLY and CDR2 as FYNNEI. This CDR3 is built from 14 residues. Trimming cost V 4 bases and J 6 bases, with 15 bases left between them. The CDR3 sequence: CASSGQGILDGYTF. The CDR3 DNA reads as TGTGCCAGCAGTGGCCAGGGAATTTTGGATGGCTACACCTTC.

The CDR3 DNA reads as TGTGCCAGCAGGCCGACAGTAGGAGGGAAAAATGAGCAGTTCTTC. This encodes CASRPTVGGKNEQFF. The chain has TRBV11-2 and TRBJ2-1, with D possibly being TRBD2 (6 bases). V was trimmed by 6 bases and J by 7 bases, leaving 19 bases between them. This CDR3 is 15 amino acids long. Germline V gives CDR1 SGHAT, CDR2 FQNNGV.

This chain uses TRBV7-9 with TRBJ2-7, with 7 bases lining up with TRBD1. Germline values: CDR1 SEHNR, CDR2 FQNEAQ (reference sequence). The CDR3 length is 16 residues. The J segment lost 5 bases and the V segment lost 2 bases, leaving 12 bases of the junction unmatched. In DNA, the CDR3 is TGTGCCAGCAGCTTACCGTCACAGGACAGGTTCAACGAGCAGTACTTC. Its translation is CASSLPSQDRFNEQYF.